The 7 T cell receptor beta chains given below trace back to one sample, sequenced in a study of T cells in Graves' hyperthyroidism and ophthalmopathy. TCR beta CDR3 region amplification was performed from RNA transcripts. In the first-round RT-PCR of the TCR CDR3, the HTBI primer set was used. TCRdb passed the multiplex PCR reads through MiXCR, listing each CDR3 protein once. The sample shows roughly 500,000 distinct CDR3 sequences, approximately 49% of them seen only once. Source material: peripheral blood or thyroid tissue (not recorded which). The receptors here all came from an adult woman with Graves' disease, either hyperthyroidism or ophthalmopathy (not recorded which).

As concerns this clonotype: It is likely a read error, because the conserved phenylalanine at the end of the CDR3 is missing. The chain uses TRBV10-3 and TRBJ1-1; 8 bases line up with TRBD1. The CDR3 is 11 residues long. V lost 4 bases, J lost 10 bases, and 2 bases stayed unmatched. The germline CDR1 and CDR2 sequences are ENHRY and SYGVKD. DNA for the CDR3: TGTGCCATCAGTGCGCAGGGGGCAGCTTTCCTT. This encodes CAISAQGAAFL.

This clonotype was seen ten or more times. The chain employs TRBV2 and TRBJ2-5; D gene unclear. Trimming cost V 5 bases and J 5 bases, with 15 bases left between them. The CDR3 covers 14 residues. Per the germline V gene, CDR1 is SNHLY and CDR2 is FYNNEI. DNA for the CDR3: TGTGCCAGCAGTCCCCTTACCAGTCTCGAGACCCAGTACTTC. It is translated as CASSPLTSLETQYF.

This clonotype showed up many times. The V call is TRBV7-9, the J call TRBJ2-7; possibly TRBD1 for D (7 bases). The V gene's germline CDR1 is SEHNR and CDR2 FQNEAQ (reference sequence). The germline V and J ends were trimmed by 6 bases and 3 bases, with 15 bases remaining between them. CDR3 length: 14 amino acids. Here the CDR3 reads CASSQGGRVYEQYF. The CDR3 nucleotides read TGTGCCAGCAGTCAGGGGGGCAGGGTCTACGAGCAGTACTTC.

V is TRBV19 and J is TRBJ1-2; no clear D. The CDR3 spans 12 residues. CDR1 and CDR2 from the germline V gene are LNHDA and SQIVND (reference sequence). The CDR3 DNA sequence: TGTGGTACCGGTGGGATAGACTATGGCTACACCTTC. Its translation is CGTGGIDYGYTF. The full variable domain, with the rest looked up from reference TRBV19 and TRBJ1-2, is DGGITQSPKYLFRKEGQNVTLSCEQNLNHDAMYWYRQDPGQGLRLIYYSQIVNDFQKGDIAEGYSVSREKKESFPLTVTSAQKNPTAFYLCGTGGIDYGYTFGSGTRLTVV.

The chain employs TRBV7-9 and TRBJ2-5; 11 nucleotides agree with TRBD2. Germline loops: CDR1 SEHNR, CDR2 FQNEAQ (reference sequence). J was trimmed by 4 bases and V by 5 bases; bases with no gene match: 3. CDR3 length: 14 residues. This CDR3 is CASSILAGAETQYF. In DNA, the CDR3 is TGTGCCAGCAGCATACTAGCGGGAGCAGAGACCCAGTACTTC.

The chain employs TRBV20-1 and TRBJ2-7; 7 bases agree with TRBD2. Trimming removed 2 bases from V and 3 bases from J; junction bases left unmatched: 13. This CDR3 comprises 16 residues. The germline V gene has CDR1 DFQATT and CDR2 SNEGSKA (reference sequence). CDR3 protein: CSARNRLAKAVYEQYF. CDR3 DNA sequence: TGCAGTGCTAGAAACCGACTAGCCAAAGCGGTCTACGAGCAGTACTTC.

This rearrangement joins TRBV7-9 to TRBJ2-7; TRBD2 might be the D (6 bases). Germline V gene lookup returns CDR1 SEHNR and CDR2 FQNEAQ (reference sequence). With 3 bases removed from V and 7 bases from J, the gap between germline ends came to 16 bases. The CDR3 totals 14 residues. The CDR3: CASSLREVTGEQYF. DNA of the CDR3: TGTGCCAGCAGCTTGAGGGAGGTGACTGGGGAGCAGTACTTC.